One sample yielded the 14 T cell receptor beta chains listed below, sequenced in a study of blood T cell repertoires in COVID-19 (TCRdb year 2020). Library prep was done by the immunoSEQ multiplex PCR assay. TCRdb's version of the immuneACCESS table is confined to in-frame rearrangements and falls short of the full clone set. An unresolved V gene accounts for under half of the shortfall where checked; the remainder is of unknown origin. Recorded for this sample are about 130,000 clones; roughly 80% of them occurred a single time. More than 2.5% of the sample lies in the top ten. Sequenced material: peripheral blood. The receptors here all came from an elderly woman with acute or convalescent COVID-19.

The chain has TRBV27 and TRBJ2-3; 10 nucleotides agree with TRBD2. Germline values: CDR1 MNHEY, CDR2 SMNVEV (reference sequence). CDR3 length: 16 amino acids. J gave up 2 bases and V 1 base, and 3 bases lay outside the gene matches. In nucleotides, the CDR3 is TGTGCCAGCAGTTTATTCGGACTAGCGGACACAGATACGCAGTATTTT. It specifies CASSLFGLADTDTQYF.

V usage is TRBV3-1 (or the pseudogene TRBV3-2) and J usage is TRBJ1-3; TRBD1 aligns across 9 bases. The CDR3 sequence is 15 residues long. Trimming took 5 bases from V and 0 from J; bases not matched to a gene: 2. Germline CDR1 is LGHDT and CDR2 is YNNKEL (reference sequence). CDR3 amino acids: CASSKTGGSGNTIYF. Here the CDR3 DNA reads TGTGCCAGCAGCAAGACAGGGGGCTCTGGAAACACCATATATTTT.

The genes are TRBV2 and TRBJ1-5, with D uncertain. This CDR3 contains 15 residues. Looked up from germline, CDR1 is SNHLY and CDR2 is FYNNEI. V lost 4 bases and J lost 0, with 10 bases in between. CDR3 amino acids: CASSVFGDSNQPQHF. The CDR3 DNA sequence: TGTGCCAGCAGTGTTTTCGGGGATAGCAATCAGCCCCAGCATTTT.

The V gene is TRBV6-6, the J gene TRBJ2-7; 7 nucleotides agree with TRBD2. CDR1 is MNHNY and CDR2 is SVGAGI in the germline V gene (reference sequence). The CDR3 is 16 residues long. V trimming: 0 bases; J trimming: 5 bases; junction bases outside the gene matches: 10. CDR3 amino acids: CASSYSTLLASDEQYF. The CDR3 DNA is TGTGCCAGCAGTTACTCGACCTTACTAGCGAGCGACGAGCAGTACTTC.

For this clone: The conserved phenylalanine or tryptophan is not found at the CDR3 terminus, so this likely reflects a read error. The gene calls are TRBV5-5 and TRBJ1-1; 8 bases fit TRBD1. Trimming cost V 0 bases and J 4 bases; bases outside gene matches: 5. Per germline, CDR1 SGHKS and CDR2 YYEKEE (reference sequence). The CDR3 runs 15 residues. The CDR3 region has the DNA TGTGCCAGCAGCTTGGTAGCAGGGGGCTTCACTGAAGCTTTCCTT. Its protein is CASSLVAGGFTEAFL.

The chain joins TRBV20-1 to TRBJ1-1; D gene unclear. From germline, CDR1 is DFQATT and CDR2 SNEGSKA (reference sequence). This CDR3 has 11 residues. V lost 6 bases, J lost 2 bases, and 7 bases lay in between. For the CDR3, the DNA is TGCAGTGCCGGGAGCAACACTGAAGCTTTCTTT. It is translated as CSAGSNTEAFF.

Only a few counts were recorded for this clone. The chain combines TRBV3-1 (or the pseudogene TRBV3-2) with TRBJ1-2; the match to TRBD1 covers 7 bases. Germline assignment: CDR1 LGHDT and CDR2 YNNKEL (reference sequence). This CDR3 is built from 12 residues. V trimming: 1 base; J trimming: 13 bases; junction bases outside the gene matches: 6. This CDR3 reads CASSQGNRGTTF. The CDR3 nucleotides are TGTGCCAGCAGCCAAGGGAACAGGGGTACCACCTTC.

This clone has just one count. The chain combines TRBV5-5 with TRBJ2-3; D is possibly TRBD2 (6 bases). Trimming cost V 4 bases and J 2 bases, with 23 bases left between them. The CDR3 loop spans 18 amino acids. Germline values: CDR1 SGHKS, CDR2 YYEKEE (reference sequence). CDR3 residues: CASSLSMEGLLLTDTQYF. The CDR3 nucleotides are TGTGCCAGCAGCCTAAGCATGGAGGGTCTACTACTCACAGATACGCAGTATTTT.

The chain combines TRBV11-2 with TRBJ2-2, with D possibly TRBD1 on 5 matching bases. Germline-derived CDR1 and CDR2 are SGHAT and FQNNGV. This CDR3 has 17 residues. Trimming removed 2 bases from V and 2 bases from J, with 15 bases in between. As DNA, the CDR3 is TGTGCCAGCAGCTTACACCCAGGGCAGGGTAACACCGGGGAGCTGTTTTTT. This gives the protein CASSLHPGQGNTGELFF.

V and J are TRBV5-5 and TRBJ1-6; a weak D match, TRBD1 (5 bases). The CDR3 covers 15 residues. The V end was cut by 2 bases, the J end by 4 bases, with 10 bases between. From germline, CDR1 is SGHKS and CDR2 YYEKEE (reference sequence). CDR3 nucleotides: TGTGCCAGCAGCTTCGGCAGGGCTTATAATTCACCCCTCCACTTT. This encodes CASSFGRAYNSPLHF.

This clone was picked up one time. The genes are TRBV15 and TRBJ1-3, with 8 nucleotides matching TRBD1. CDR1 and CDR2 (germline): LNHNV, YYDKDF (reference sequence). The CDR3 is 17 residues long. J gave up 0 bases and V 1 base, and 5 bases lay outside the gene matches. The CDR3 reads CATSRAGTGHSGNTIYF. The CDR3 bases are TGTGCCACCAGCAGAGCCGGGACAGGACACTCTGGAAACACCATATATTTT.

The chain joins TRBV7-2 to TRBJ2-7, with D possibly being TRBD2 (6 bases). V shed 3 bases and J shed 1 base, with 10 bases lying between them. Germline V gene data show CDR1 as SGHTA and CDR2 as FQGNSA. The CDR3 is 14 residues long. CDR3 DNA sequence: TGTGCCAGCAGCTTCGGGGGTAGATCCTACGAGCAGTACTTC. This gives the protein CASSFGGRSYEQYF.

The chain joins TRBV5-4 to TRBJ2-3; 8 bases agree with TRBD1. This CDR3 is 15 amino acids long. J lost 1 base, V lost 4 bases, and 5 bases had no gene match. Germline V gives CDR1 SGHNT, CDR2 YYREEE (reference sequence). This CDR3 is CASSLPGQGTDTQYF. Here the CDR3 DNA reads TGTGCCAGCAGCCTTCCGGGACAGGGCACAGATACGCAGTATTTT.

The chain carries TRBV7-7 and TRBJ2-7; D is possibly TRBD1 (6 bases). CDR3 length: 16 residues. From germline, CDR1 is SSHAT and CDR2 FNYEAQ (reference sequence). The V and J ends lost 5 bases and 1 base respectively, with 18 bases between them. Here the CDR3 reads CASSIGTPGLSYEQYF. For the CDR3, the DNA is TGTGCCAGCAGCATCGGGACACCCGGTTTATCCTACGAGCAGTACTTC.